This record concerns one T cell receptor (beta chain) sequence. CDR3 length equals 14 residues. With 8 bases removed from V and 2 bases from J, the gap between germline ends came to 15 bases. Germline values: CDR1 SNHLY, CDR2 FYNNEI. The data were taken from a study of blood T cell repertoires in COVID-19. The table came from immunoSEQ multiplex PCR; TCRdb's copy has only in-frame clones and leaves some out. The table lists 100,000 to 150,000 clones, roughly 90% of them singletons. The rearrangement uses TRBV2 and TRBJ2-5; no clear D. Source material: peripheral blood. This sequence was found in a man aged 55-75 years with COVID-19, enrolled during active disease. CDR3 residues: CASLASQLQETQYF. The CDR3 nucleotides are TGTGCCAGCCTTGCGTCACAGTTGCAAGAGACCCAGTACTTC.